The following is a TCR beta chain sequence with its context. Germline CDR1 is SGHNT and CDR2 is YYREEE (reference sequence). V lost 4 bases and J lost 4; bases outside the gene matches: 7. CDR3 size: 15 residues. The sample comes from a study of blood T cell repertoires in COVID-19. At the level of the study: COVID-19 samples, acute and convalescent, were from the United States, Italy and Spain. Sources were T cells, B-cell-depleted T cells, or PBMCs; the material itself was cDNA or gDNA.

Original handling: Reference gene primers were amplified, and this amplification served to estimate nucleated cell counts. The assay was immunoSEQ multiplex PCR, and TCRdb's table has in-frame clones only and misses some. The V and J calls and clone size are taken from that table; D and trimming were inferred from the DNA. The sample carries about 320,000 clones, more than 75% recorded once. The sequencing input was peripheral blood. This chain joins TRBV5-4 and TRBJ2-2; 7 bases match TRBD2. This clonotype was obtained from a woman aged 50 to 65 with acute or convalescent COVID-19. Written as DNA, the CDR3 is TGTGCCAGCAGCCCCCGACAGCGGGGCACCGGGGAGCTGTTTTTT. Its translation is CASSPRQRGTGELFF.